This TCR beta chain was sequenced for a study of read filtering for tumor transcriptome and immune sequencing. General study findings and limits: This fraction held mixed bone marrow immune cells after CD138-negative sorting. IR-seq captured clonotypes deeper and more reliably than RNA-seq. Without single-read clonotypes, shared clonotype proportions correlated more between IR-seq and RNA-seq.

Germline V CDR1 and CDR2: SQVTM, ANQGSEA. The CDR3 length is 11 residues. Trimming removed 0 bases at V and 9 bases at J, with 9 bases between. From around 0.4 ug of RNA, a library with molecular barcoded alpha/delta and beta/gamma adaptors was made. A single record per CDR3 protein comes from TCRdb applying MiXCR to the reads. The sample records about 39,000 distinct CDR3 sequences, roughly an eighth being singletons. The table lists this clonotype with many counts. Its antigen is still unknown. Bone marrow was sampled from every patient at the time of active disease. This TCR derives from a donor at least 40 years old with multiple myeloma. The sequenced sample consisted of a population of CD138-negative cells sorted from bone marrow. The V gene is TRBV29-1, the J gene TRBJ2-7; D is possibly TRBD2 (5 bases). The CDR3 DNA follows: TGCAGCGTTGAAGATCGGGAATTGCAGTACTTC. Amino acid sequence: CSVEDRELQYF.